The 20 T cell receptor beta chains below come from one sample, sequenced in a study of OX40 agonist ivuxolimab in advanced cancers. Sequencing was performed with immunoSEQ multiplex PCR; in TCRdb, only in-frame clones are kept and a portion is missing. The sample includes 70,000 to 95,000 clones, 85% to 95% seen only once; the top ten take 2.6%. The specimen comprised CD4+ or CD8+ T cells sorted from blood, sampled in a trial of the OX40 agonist ivuxolimab. These receptors all come from an adult with an advanced solid tumor such as melanoma, head and neck, liver or kidney cancer.

The V and J genes are TRBV5-4 and TRBJ1-6; D remains unclear. Germline V gene data show CDR1 as SGHNT and CDR2 as YYREEE (reference sequence). The CDR3 contains 12 residues. Trimming removed 3 bases from V and 7 bases from J, with 5 bases in between. The CDR3 here is CASSSFNSPLHF. CDR3 bases: TGTGCCAGCAGCTCTTTCAATTCACCCCTCCACTTT. The full variable domain, rest sourced from reference TRBV5-4 and TRBJ1-6, is ETGVTQSPTHLIKTRGQQVTLRCSSQSGHNTVSWYQQALGQGPQFIFQYYREEENGRGNFPPRFSGLQFPNYSSELNVNALELDDSALYLCASSSFNSPLHFGNGTRLTVT.

Points on this clone: A much larger clone sits a single nucleotide away, making a read error possible. The chain employs TRBV6-1 and TRBJ2-2, with D unclear. Trimming removed 4 bases from V and 7 bases from J, with 4 bases in between. Looked up from germline, CDR1 is MNHNS and CDR2 is SASEGT. The CDR3 is 11 amino acids. The CDR3 bases are TGTGCCAGCAGTGGGGGCGGGGAGCTGTTTTTT. This sequence encodes CASSGGGELFF.

The genes are TRBV27 and TRBJ1-3; D gene unclear. V was pared by 6 bases and J by 2 bases, with 11 bases between. Germline-derived CDR1 and CDR2 are MNHEY and SMNVEV (reference sequence). The CDR3 runs 14 residues. The CDR3 is CASSSFGPGNTIYF. DNA of the CDR3: TGTGCCAGCAGCTCCTTCGGCCCTGGAAACACCATATATTTT.

The V call is TRBV27, the J call TRBJ2-2; no reliable D call. Germline assignment: CDR1 MNHEY and CDR2 SMNVEV (reference sequence). This CDR3 spans 14 amino acids. V gave up 2 bases and J gave up 5 bases, with 9 bases separating them. The DNA of the CDR3 is TGTGCCAGCAGTTTAACGTTGGGTACCGGGGAGCTGTTTTTT. Protein: CASSLTLGTGELFF.

The chain couples TRBV25-1 to TRBJ2-7; either TRBD1 or TRBD2 may supply D (5 bases each). Germline V gene data show CDR1 as MGHDK and CDR2 as SYGVNS. The CDR3 has 16 amino acids. V dropped 7 bases and J dropped 0 bases, with 19 bases sitting between them. CDR3 residues: CASTEPPGTASYEQYF. DNA for the CDR3: TGTGCCAGCACTGAGCCTCCAGGGACCGCCTCCTACGAGCAGTACTTC.

This rearrangement joins TRBV2 to TRBJ2-5, with D perhaps matching TRBD1 or TRBD2 (5 bases each). V lost 7 bases and J 1 base, leaving 22 bases between the germline ends. Germline CDR1 is SNHLY and CDR2 is FYNNEI. The CDR3 is made up of 17 amino acids. CDR3 protein: CASTKGRLEGPQETQYF. The CDR3 DNA is TGTGCCAGCACTAAGGGCCGGCTCGAGGGGCCCCAAGAGACCCAGTACTTC.

The rearrangement uses TRBV6-6 and TRBJ1-4, with TRBD1 matching 9 bases. Per the germline V gene, CDR1 is MNHNY and CDR2 is SVGAGI (reference sequence). Losses at the gene ends were 2 bases for V and 7 bases for J; bases not matched to a gene: 5. There are 15 residues in the CDR3. Here the CDR3 DNA reads TGTGCCAGCAGTTACGCACAGGGGGCGGGTGAAAAACTGTTTTTT. Its protein product is CASSYAQGAGEKLFF.

V usage is TRBV5-1 and J usage is TRBJ1-2; 7 bases are a match to TRBD1. This CDR3 has 14 amino acids. The germline V gene encodes CDR1 SGHRS and CDR2 YFSETQ. V lost 2 bases, J lost 4 bases, and 5 bases stayed unmatched. The CDR3 region has the DNA TGCGCCAGCAGCTTTAAACAGGGGTCCTATGGCTACACCTTC. Its translation: CASSFKQGSYGYTF. Variable domain in full (rest from reference TRBV5-1 and TRBJ1-2): KAGVTQTPRYLIKTRGQQVTLSCSPISGHRSVSWYQQTPGQGLQFLFEYFSETQRNKGNFPGRFSGRQFSNSRSEMNVSTLELGDSALYLCASSFKQGSYGYTFGSGTRLTVV.

This clone was detected only once. J is TRBJ2-1 and V is TRBV25-1; 7 bases map to TRBD2. Per the germline V gene, CDR1 is MGHDK and CDR2 is SYGVNS. Trimming at V came to 2 bases and at J to 7 bases, leaving 8 bases not matched to a gene. The CDR3 has 15 residues. The CDR3 coding sequence is TGTGCCAGCAGTGAAGGGGCGGGAGATTGGAATGAGCAGTTCTTC. Amino acid sequence: CASSEGAGDWNEQFF. Full variable domain (rest looked up from reference TRBV25-1 and TRBJ2-1): EADIYQTPRYLVIGTGKKITLECSQTMGHDKMYWYQQDPGMELHLIHYSYGVNSTEKGDLSSESTVSRIRTEHFPLTLESARPSHTSQYLCASSEGAGDWNEQFFGPGTRLTVL.

The chain links TRBV9 to TRBJ2-5; D tentatively reads TRBD1 or TRBD2 (6 bases each). The germline V and J ends were trimmed by 5 bases and 2 bases, with 16 bases remaining between them. In germline, CDR1 is SGDLS, CDR2 YYNGEE. The CDR3 totals 15 residues. The CDR3: CASSGGQGPQETQYF. CDR3 sequence (DNA): TGTGCCAGCAGTGGGGGGCAGGGGCCTCAAGAGACCCAGTACTTC.

This clone was detected a few times. This chain links TRBV11-2 with TRBJ2-1, with D maybe TRBD2 (6 bases). V was clipped by 2 bases and J by 0 bases, with 17 bases between them. This CDR3 region has 18 residues. CDR1 and CDR2 (germline): SGHAT, FQNNGV. CDR3 protein: CASSLYGSASSSYNEQFF. The CDR3 DNA reads TGTGCCAGCAGCTTATACGGGAGCGCCTCAAGCTCCTACAATGAGCAGTTCTTC.

This chain connects TRBV4-2 to TRBJ2-1; 7 bases are shared with TRBD2. The CDR3 runs 14 residues. V lost 3 bases to trimming and J lost 8 bases; unmatched junction nucleotides: 7. Germline V lookup: CDR1 LGHNA, CDR2 YNFKEQ. DNA for the CDR3: TGTGCCAGCAGCCAGGGGCGGGGGAGTTATGAGCAGTTCTTC. It encodes CASSQGRGSYEQFF.

The rearrangement links TRBV5-8 to TRBJ2-1, with 9 nucleotides matching TRBD1. The CDR3 runs to 15 residues. The germline V gene has CDR1 SGHTS and CDR2 YDEGEE. The J segment lost 5 bases and the V segment lost 4 bases, leaving 7 bases of the junction unmatched. CDR3 protein: CASSGTGQGNNEQFF. The DNA for the CDR3 is TGTGCCAGCAGCGGTACGGGACAGGGCAACAATGAGCAGTTCTTC.

The CDR3 sequence: CASSGPTEAFF. DNA for the CDR3: TGTGCCAGCAGTGGACCCACTGAAGCTTTCTTT. The chain links TRBV2 to TRBJ1-1; D is ambiguous. This CDR3 is built from 11 residues. CDR1 SNHLY and CDR2 FYNNEI come from the germline V gene. Trimming pared 4 bases from V and 4 bases from J, leaving 4 bases between.

The table lists this clone with a count of one. This sequence joins TRBV7-6 and TRBJ1-1; D might be TRBD1 (6 bases). The CDR3 loop spans 13 amino acids. The ends were cut back, 3 bases at V and 7 bases at J, with 12 bases in the middle. The germline V gene has CDR1 SGHVS and CDR2 FNYEAQ. This CDR3 reads CASSFGVGGEAFF. The CDR3 nucleotides read TGTGCCAGCAGCTTTGGGGTAGGGGGTGAAGCTTTCTTT. The entire variable domain, with the rest obtained from reference TRBV7-6 and TRBJ1-1, is as follows: GAGVSQSPRYKVTKRGQDVALRCDPISGHVSLYWYRQALGQGPEFLTYFNYEAQQDKSGLPNDRFSAERPEGSISTLTIQRTEQRDSAMYRCASSFGVGGEAFFGQGTRLTVV.

The V and J genes are TRBV28 and TRBJ2-2, with 7 bases fitting TRBD1. This CDR3 is built from 18 residues. V gave up 2 bases and J gave up 0 bases; unmatched junction bases: 9. CDR1 MDHEN and CDR2 SYDVKM come from the germline V gene. CDR3 in DNA: TGTGCCAGCAGTTTAAAGAGTAATCAGGGGGCGAACACCGGGGAGCTGTTTTTT. This gives the protein CASSLKSNQGANTGELFF.

The rearrangement links TRBV6-1 to TRBJ2-7; D gene uncertain. CDR1 and CDR2 (germline): MNHNS, SASEGT. V was cut by 6 bases and J by 1 base, with 13 bases left in between. The CDR3 runs 14 residues. CDR3 in amino acids: CASSLGLLSYEQYF. Here the CDR3 DNA reads TGTGCCAGCAGCTTAGGCCTATTATCCTACGAGCAGTACTTC.

A word on this clone: The sample has other DNA sequences that encode this CDR3 too. The gene calls are TRBV9 and TRBJ2-1, with D unresolved. Trimming removed 8 bases from V and 2 bases from J, with 8 bases in between. The CDR3 covers 12 residues. Germline CDR1 is SGDLS and CDR2 is YYNGEE. CDR3 region: CASGPPYNEQFF. CDR3 sequence (DNA): TGTGCCAGTGGACCCCCCTACAATGAGCAGTTCTTC. Full variable domain (remainder filled in from reference TRBV9 and TRBJ2-1): DSGVTQTPKHLITATGQRVTLRCSPRSGDLSVYWYQQSLDQGLQFLIQYYNGEERAKGNILERFSAQQFPDLHSELNLSSLELGDSALYFCASGPPYNEQFFGPGTRLTVL.

The chain uses TRBV27 and TRBJ2-1; 9 nucleotides agree with TRBD2. This CDR3 comprises 16 residues. The germline gives CDR1 MNHEY, CDR2 SMNVEV (reference sequence). V gave up 2 bases and J gave up 6 bases; unmatched junction bases: 8. The CDR3 loop reads CASSLAGTSFGNEQFF. The CDR3 bases are TGTGCCAGCAGTTTAGCCGGGACTAGCTTCGGCAATGAGCAGTTCTTC.

The V call is TRBV14, the J call TRBJ1-5; possible D gene TRBD1, 5 bases. The CDR3 totals 14 residues. CDR1 is SGHDN, CDR2 FVKESK, per germline. V dropped 2 bases and J dropped 1 base, with 6 bases sitting between them. The CDR3 coding sequence is TGTGCCAGCAGCCAAAGGGGCAGCAATCAGCCCCAGCATTTT. As protein: CASSQRGSNQPQHF. Using reference TRBV14 and TRBJ1-5 for the parts outside the CDR3, the full variable domain is EAGVTQFPSHSVIEKGQTVTLRCDPISGHDNLYWYRRVMGKEIKFLLHFVKESKQDESGMPNNRFLAERTGGTYSTLKVQPAELEDSGVYFCASSQRGSNQPQHFGDGTRLSIL.